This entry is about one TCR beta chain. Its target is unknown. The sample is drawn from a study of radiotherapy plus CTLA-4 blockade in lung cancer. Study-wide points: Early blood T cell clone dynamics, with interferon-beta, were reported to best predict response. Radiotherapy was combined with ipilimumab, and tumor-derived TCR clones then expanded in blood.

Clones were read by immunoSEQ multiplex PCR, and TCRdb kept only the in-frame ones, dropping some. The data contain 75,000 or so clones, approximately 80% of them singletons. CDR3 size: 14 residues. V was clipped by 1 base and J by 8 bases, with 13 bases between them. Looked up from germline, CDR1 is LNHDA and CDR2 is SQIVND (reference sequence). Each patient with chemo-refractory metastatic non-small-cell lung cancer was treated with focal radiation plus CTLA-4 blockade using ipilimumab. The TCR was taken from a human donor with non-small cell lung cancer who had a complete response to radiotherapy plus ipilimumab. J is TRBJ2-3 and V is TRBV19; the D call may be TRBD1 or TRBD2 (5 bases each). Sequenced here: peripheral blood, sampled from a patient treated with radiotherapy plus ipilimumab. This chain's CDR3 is CASSIVGVGVTQYF. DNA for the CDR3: TGTGCCAGTAGTATAGTGGGGGTCGGGGTTACGCAGTATTTT.